The 32 T cell receptor beta chains below come from one sample, sequenced in a study of shared T cell receptors in the human thymus (dated by TCRdb to the early 2020s). Libraries were constructed by the immunoSEQ multiplex PCR assay. TCRdb mirrors the immuneACCESS table, restricted to in-frame sequences. Some clones are absent from its copies; in checked studies, under half trace to an unresolved V gene, and the reason for the others is unknown. Recorded for this sample are some 700,000 clones; 80% to 90% of them occurred a single time. The ten largest make up approximately 0.01% of the sample. The data were also submitted as part of a second study, on human thymus T cells.

Sequences were obtained from thymocytes. The source is a girl under three years old with a congenital heart defect. Donor details come from another sample of the same person, matched by shared clones.

The CDR3 spells CASSLATGGGHQETQYF. CDR3 sequence (DNA): TGTGCCAGCAGCTTAGCGACCGGCGGGGGGCACCAAGAGACCCAGTACTTC. V usage is TRBV7-8 and J usage is TRBJ2-5, with TRBD2 matching 8 bases. V gave up 0 bases and J gave up 0 bases; unmatched junction bases: 6. The length of the CDR3 is 17 residues. Germline V gene sequence: CDR1 SGHVS, CDR2 FQNEAQ.

The chain uses TRBV9 and TRBJ2-7, with a weak D call TRBD2 (6 bases). Trimming shortened V by 0 bases and J by 0 bases, and 10 bases separated the two germline ends. The CDR3 loop spans 15 amino acids. The germline CDR1 and CDR2 sequences are SGDLS and YYNGEE. The CDR3 nucleotides read TGTGCCAGCAGCGTAGCTCCGGGGGACTCCTACGAGCAGTACTTC. Translated, it gives CASSVAPGDSYEQYF. The full variable domain, with the rest looked up from reference TRBV9 and TRBJ2-7, is DSGVTQTPKHLITATGQRVTLRCSPRSGDLSVYWYQQSLDQGLQFLIQYYNGEERAKGNILERFSAQQFPDLHSELNLSSLELGDSALYFCASSVAPGDSYEQYFGPGTRLTVT.

The chain combines TRBV5-1 with TRBJ1-5, with D hard to call. V lost 0 bases and J 4 bases, leaving 5 bases between the germline ends. This CDR3 is 13 amino acids long. Germline lookup yields CDR1 SGHRS and CDR2 YFSETQ. CDR3 loop: CASSLDANQPQHF. The CDR3 DNA sequence: TGCGCCAGCAGCTTGGATGCGAATCAGCCCCAGCATTTT. The whole variable domain, filled in from reference TRBV5-1 and TRBJ1-5, reads KAGVTQTPRYLIKTRGQQVTLSCSPISGHRSVSWYQQTPGQGLQFLFEYFSETQRNKGNFPGRFSGRQFSNSRSEMNVSTLELGDSALYLCASSLDANQPQHFGDGTRLSIL.

The CDR3 loop reads CASSQNPTDSDTQYF. The CDR3 DNA is TGTGCCAGCAGTCAGAACCCGACAGATTCGGATACGCAGTATTTT. The chain uses TRBV27 and TRBJ2-3, with a possible D match to TRBD1 (5 bases). Between the trimmed V and J ends, which lost 5 bases and 6 bases, there was a span of 18 bases. The length of the CDR3 is 15 residues. Germline V gene data show CDR1 as MNHEY and CDR2 as SMNVEV (reference sequence).

This chain connects TRBV7-4 to TRBJ1-2; perhaps TRBD1 as D (5 bases). The CDR3 runs to 18 residues. V was shortened by 6 bases and J by 8 bases, with 31 bases between the two germline ends. Looked up from germline, CDR1 is SGHVT and CDR2 is SQSDAQ. The CDR3 reads CASSDSGLRFWRPDGYTF. The DNA for the CDR3 is TGTGCCAGCAGTGACTCGGGACTCCGCTTTTGGAGGCCCGACGGCTACACCTTC.

This clone was seen a single time. The V gene is TRBV28, the J gene TRBJ2-7, with 10 bases aligning to TRBD2. Germline V gives CDR1 MDHEN, CDR2 SYDVKM. Trimming removed 3 bases from V and 2 bases from J; junction bases left unmatched: 7. The CDR3 spans 16 residues. CDR3 sequence (DNA): TGTGCCAGCAGTTTCCGTAGCGGGGGGTCTACCTACGAGCAGTACTTC. Protein sequence: CASSFRSGGSTYEQYF.

The V and J genes are TRBV27 and TRBJ2-7, with 8 bases lining up with TRBD1. V was clipped by 6 bases and J by 0 bases; unmatched bases: 7. The CDR3 runs 15 residues. The germline V gene encodes CDR1 MNHEY and CDR2 SMNVEV (reference sequence). CDR3: CASSSETGDSYEQYF. The CDR3 nucleotides are TGTGCCAGCAGCTCCGAGACAGGGGACTCCTACGAGCAGTACTTC.

This sequence joins TRBV6-6 and TRBJ1-3; D call uncertain. Germline V gene data show CDR1 as MNHNY and CDR2 as SVGAGI (reference sequence). The CDR3 consists of 12 residues. V lost 5 bases, J lost 7 bases, and 9 bases lay in between. The CDR3 DNA reads as TGTGCCAGCAGTCCCACCCAGAACACCATATATTTT. It is translated as CASSPTQNTIYF.

The genes are TRBV20-1 and TRBJ2-3, with no clear D. The CDR3 extends over 11 amino acids. Per the germline V gene, CDR1 is DFQATT and CDR2 is SNEGSKA (reference sequence). The V and J ends lost 4 bases and 5 bases respectively, with 7 bases between them. The CDR3 region is CSATVGDTQYF. The CDR3 bases are TGCAGTGCTACGGTTGGAGATACGCAGTATTTT.

This clone was seen only once. The chain recombines TRBV2 with TRBJ1-4; D might be TRBD1 (5 bases). The CDR3 runs to 16 residues. From germline, CDR1 is SNHLY and CDR2 FYNNEI. Trimming stripped 1 base from V and 6 bases from J, with 15 bases between. This CDR3 reads CASSEGYPGGDEKLFF. The CDR3 region has the DNA TGTGCCAGCAGTGAAGGGTACCCGGGAGGGGATGAAAAACTGTTTTTT.

This rearrangement joins TRBV28 to TRBJ1-5; 7 bases align to TRBD1. Germline lookup yields CDR1 MDHEN and CDR2 SYDVKM. There are 16 residues in the CDR3. Trimming took 3 bases from V and 6 from J; bases not matched to a gene: 11. CDR3 residues: CASSFFGQVGPQPQHF. The CDR3 DNA reads TGTGCCAGCAGTTTTTTTGGACAGGTCGGACCTCAGCCCCAGCATTTT.

The chain uses TRBV4-2 and TRBJ1-1; possible D gene TRBD1, 5 bases. This CDR3 is built from 14 residues. Germline CDR1 LGHNA, CDR2 YNFKEQ. Trimming shortened V by 5 bases and J by 5 bases, and 15 bases separated the two germline ends. CDR3 loop: CASSDRGGVTEAFF. In DNA, the CDR3 is TGTGCCAGCAGCGATAGGGGAGGGGTAACTGAAGCTTTCTTT.

This chain uses TRBV20-1 with TRBJ2-1; D is perhaps TRBD2 (7 bases). Germline-derived CDR1 and CDR2 are DFQATT and SNEGSKA (reference sequence). CDR3 length: 11 residues. The V and J ends lost 8 bases and 8 bases respectively, with 13 bases between them. The CDR3 protein is CSITGGDEQFF. The DNA for the CDR3 is TGCAGTATAACGGGGGGCGATGAGCAGTTCTTC.

This rearrangement joins TRBV2 to TRBJ2-7, with 9 positions matching TRBD1. V lost 5 bases, J lost 3 bases, and 5 bases stayed unmatched. The length of the CDR3 is 14 residues. CDR1 is SNHLY and CDR2 is FYNNEI in the germline V gene. CDR3: CASSKDRGFYEQYF. Here the CDR3 DNA reads TGTGCCAGCAGTAAGGACAGGGGATTCTACGAGCAGTACTTC.

V usage is TRBV5-1 and J usage is TRBJ1-1; the D gene is possibly TRBD1 (6 bases). Germline loops: CDR1 SGHRS, CDR2 YFSETQ. The CDR3 runs 14 residues. V gave up 2 bases and J gave up 6 bases, with 14 bases separating them. The CDR3 sequence is CASSFLIDRSEAFF. CDR3 nucleotides: TGCGCCAGCAGCTTCCTCATCGACAGGTCTGAAGCTTTCTTT.

The chain links TRBV29-1 to TRBJ2-7, with D possibly being TRBD2 (5 bases). The CDR3 has 15 residues. The V gene lost 6 bases and the J gene lost 1 base, with 19 bases spanning the gap. Germline V gives CDR1 SQVTM, CDR2 ANQGSEA. This CDR3 reads CSVRAASSPSYEQYF. In DNA, the CDR3 is TGCAGCGTGCGGGCGGCATCAAGCCCTTCCTACGAGCAGTACTTC.

The chain employs TRBV7-2 and TRBJ2-7, with TRBD2 matching over 15 bases. V lost 4 bases, J lost 2 bases, and 12 bases stayed unmatched. CDR1 and CDR2 from the germline V gene are SGHTA and FQGNSA. The CDR3 sequence is 19 residues long. CDR3 loop: CASSSPTGTSGGPTYEQYF. Here the CDR3 DNA reads TGTGCCAGCAGCTCGCCTACCGGGACTAGCGGGGGGCCGACCTACGAGCAGTACTTC.

The chain carries TRBV7-6 and TRBJ1-1; D may be TRBD1 (5 bases). The V gene's germline CDR1 is SGHVS and CDR2 FNYEAQ. The CDR3 extends over 13 amino acids. V dropped 9 bases and J dropped 7 bases, with 18 bases sitting between them. The CDR3 region is CARKGRGRDEAFF. Written as DNA, the CDR3 is TGTGCCAGAAAAGGGAGGGGACGGGATGAAGCTTTCTTT.

The chain links TRBV4-1 to TRBJ1-2; D call uncertain. CDR1 is MGHRA, CDR2 YSYEKL, per germline. The CDR3 contains 12 residues. V shed 4 bases and J shed 7 bases, with 10 bases lying between them. CDR3 residues: CASSPPGGGYTF. The CDR3 DNA is TGCGCCAGCAGCCCTCCCGGAGGTGGCTACACCTTC.

The chain uses TRBV15 and TRBJ2-7, with 7 bases identical to TRBD2. Trimming took 1 base from V and 1 from J; bases not matched to a gene: 4. CDR1 and CDR2 (germline): LNHNV, YYDKDF (reference sequence). The CDR3 totals 15 residues. CDR3 sequence (DNA): TGTGCCACCAGCAGAGTGGGGGGGAGGTCCTACGAGCAGTACTTC. Translation gives CATSRVGGRSYEQYF.

The genes are TRBV19 and TRBJ2-2, with 7 nucleotides matching TRBD1. Per the germline V gene, CDR1 is LNHDA and CDR2 is SQIVND (reference sequence). J lost 4 bases, V lost 7 bases, and 9 bases had no gene match. The CDR3 runs 15 residues. The CDR3 reads CASTPGQTSTGELFF. CDR3 sequence (DNA): TGTGCCAGTACCCCGGGACAGACCTCCACCGGGGAGCTGTTTTTT.

The chain has TRBV18 and TRBJ1-1, with 7 bases fitting TRBD1. The germline gives CDR1 KGHSH, CDR2 LQKENI. With 2 bases clipped from V and 8 bases from J, the junction kept 2 bases outside the gene matches. This CDR3 has 12 residues. The CDR3 here is CASSPGGGEAFF. DNA of the CDR3: TGTGCCAGCTCACCAGGAGGGGGCGAAGCTTTCTTT.

The V gene is TRBV7-4, the J gene TRBJ1-2, with a tentative D call TRBD1 (6 bases). V was clipped by 4 bases and J by 7 bases, with 28 bases between them. The CDR3 length is 18 residues. Looked up from germline, CDR1 is SGHVT and CDR2 is SQSDAQ. The CDR3 DNA is TGTGCCAGCAGCTCCAACAGGGAATGGGGTCCCAACCTTTTTGGCTACACCTTC. Residues: CASSSNREWGPNLFGYTF.

The V gene is TRBV27, the J gene TRBJ1-5; 7 bases are shared with TRBD1. There are 15 residues in the CDR3. V dropped 5 bases and J dropped 1; count of bases not matched to a gene: 5. In germline, CDR1 is MNHEY, CDR2 SMNVEV (reference sequence). The CDR3 DNA follows: TGTGCCAGCAGTATTACAGGGGCAAGCAATCAGCCCCAGCATTTT. This encodes CASSITGASNQPQHF.

The V call is TRBV9, the J call TRBJ1-2, with 9 bases aligning to TRBD1. The CDR3 consists of 16 residues. Germline lookup yields CDR1 SGDLS and CDR2 YYNGEE. Losses at the gene ends were 1 base for V and 4 bases for J; bases not matched to a gene: 8. The CDR3 is CASSVREGGQGYGYTF. The CDR3 coding sequence is TGTGCCAGCAGCGTAAGGGAGGGGGGACAGGGCTATGGCTACACCTTC.

This clone has more than one count but fewer than ten. The chain is built from TRBV2 and TRBJ2-5; TRBD1 agrees at 7 bases. Germline V gene lookup returns CDR1 SNHLY and CDR2 FYNNEI. The CDR3 loop spans 14 amino acids. Trimming at V came to 9 bases and at J to 3 bases, leaving 10 bases not matched to a gene. Here the CDR3 reads CASRQGLGEETQYF. The CDR3 DNA sequence: TGTGCCAGTAGACAGGGCCTGGGGGAAGAGACCCAGTACTTC.

V and J are TRBV9 and TRBJ2-6; 7 bases map to TRBD2. This CDR3 has 20 residues. Germline CDR1 and CDR2: SGDLS and YYNGEE. J lost 0 bases, V lost 3 bases, and 15 bases had no gene match. The CDR3 DNA reads TGTGCCAGCAGCGGGCGACTCCCCAGCGGGGCTAACTCTGGGGCCAACGTCCTGACTTTC. It codes for CASSGRLPSGANSGANVLTF. Full variable domain (outside the CDR3, taken from reference TRBV9 and TRBJ2-6): DSGVTQTPKHLITATGQRVTLRCSPRSGDLSVYWYQQSLDQGLQFLIQYYNGEERAKGNILERFSAQQFPDLHSELNLSSLELGDSALYFCASSGRLPSGANSGANVLTFGAGSRLTVL.

Of note for this clone: The sample holds other DNA sequences that translate to the same CDR3. This chain links TRBV4-1 with TRBJ1-3; D uncertain. V was trimmed by 0 bases and J by 0 bases, leaving 9 bases between them. In germline, CDR1 is MGHRA, CDR2 YSYEKL. CDR3 length: 16 amino acids. This chain's CDR3 is CASSQDRRSSGNTIYF. The CDR3, as DNA: TGCGCCAGCAGCCAAGATCGGAGGTCCTCTGGAAACACCATATATTTT.

The V and J genes are TRBV5-1 and TRBJ2-3; tentative D call: TRBD1 (5 bases). V was shortened by 0 bases and J by 0 bases, with 20 bases between the two germline ends. CDR1 and CDR2 (germline): SGHRS, YFSETQ. The CDR3 consists of 19 residues. As DNA, the CDR3 is TGCGCCAGCAGCTTGGCCCCGGACACCACGGTTCCTAGCACAGATACGCAGTATTTT. Translated: CASSLAPDTTVPSTDTQYF.

CDR3 protein: CASSLLSAGQGAGGYTF. Here the CDR3 DNA reads TGTGCCAGCAGCCTCCTCTCAGCGGGACAGGGGGCGGGGGGCTACACCTTC. V gene TRBV5-4 combines with J gene TRBJ1-2; TRBD1 matches at 12 bases. The CDR3 sequence is 17 residues long. Germline V CDR1 and CDR2: SGHNT, YYREEE (reference sequence). V dropped 4 bases and J dropped 8; count of bases not matched to a gene: 15.

This sequence joins TRBV19 and TRBJ1-2; no reliable D call. The ends were cut back, 9 bases at V and 5 bases at J, with 19 bases in the middle. Germline CDR1 and CDR2: LNHDA and SQIVND (reference sequence). The CDR3 totals 14 residues. CDR3 DNA sequence: TGTGCCAGACCATATGGCAGGAATGGGTATGGCTACACCTTC. Its protein product is CARPYGRNGYGYTF.

This chain connects TRBV7-2 to TRBJ2-3; D is unresolved. The germline V gene has CDR1 SGHTA and CDR2 FQGNSA. Trimming pared 5 bases from V and 5 bases from J, leaving 14 bases between. The CDR3 has 14 residues. The CDR3 is CASSPSVRIDTQYF. The CDR3 DNA reads as TGTGCCAGCAGCCCCTCGGTGAGGATAGATACGCAGTATTTT. Full variable domain (missing parts from reference TRBV7-2 and TRBJ2-3): GAGVSQSPSNKVTEKGKDVELRCDPISGHTALYWYRQSLGQGLEFLIYFQGNSAPDKSGLPSDRFSAERTGGSVSTLTIQRTQQEDSAVYLCASSPSVRIDTQYFGPGTRLTVL.